This T cell receptor beta chain was recovered during a study of metastatic and nonmetastatic thyroid tumors (dated by TCRdb to 2019 to 2021). Turning to the overall study: Repertoires were compared across peripheral blood and tumor or nodule tissue samples from malignant and benign thyroid patients. Overall study results and their limits: In both blood and tumor samples, TCR beta diversity was reported to be significantly higher in malignant tumors than in benign nodules.

Library creation used PCR. The run used an Illumina HiSeq 4000. High-throughput sequencing was used to profile the TCR beta-chain CDR3 region of each patient. For the original study's pipeline: CDR3 differences across clinicopathological groups were used to build a classifier for discriminating distant-metastatic papillary thyroid cancer patients. To measure repertoire diversity the researchers used the Shannon index, while the Morisita-Horn index served to gauge how similar the tumor and blood repertoires were. TCRdb trimmed the raw reads at Q25, called clones with MiXCR and kept productive beta chains. TCRdb, rather than the study authors, made the V and J calls. This sample holds roughly 59,000 clones; roughly 15% were observed only once. Jointly, the top ten make up roughly a tenth of the sample. No treatment had been received by any patient before thyroid surgery. Using T-cell receptor beta sequencing, the study looked back at clinical samples from patients collected from the early 2010s to the late 2010s.

Relative to germline, V is 3 bases shorter and J is 4 bases shorter, with 9 bases between their ends. For CDR1 and CDR2, the germline V gene (reference sequence) lists MNHEY and SMNVEV. Taken from cysteine to phenylalanine, the CDR3 has 13 residues. Only the CDR3 region is kept as DNA, spanning 39 bases read in frame from base 1. This clone was counted many times. The antigen it recognizes is unknown. The sample holds no much larger clone one base away, and base qualities are not on file. This sequence originates from a male donor with papillary thyroid cancer or a benign thyroid nodule (not recorded which). Some clones in this sample may be carry-over from other donors' samples. The chain links TRBV27 with TRBJ1-2; the D segment could be TRBD1, given 5 matching bases. Sequencing was performed on blood. The sequenced DNA is TGTGCCAGCAGTTTGGCGGGGCGCTATGGCTACACCTTC. Translation gives CASSLAGRYGYTF.